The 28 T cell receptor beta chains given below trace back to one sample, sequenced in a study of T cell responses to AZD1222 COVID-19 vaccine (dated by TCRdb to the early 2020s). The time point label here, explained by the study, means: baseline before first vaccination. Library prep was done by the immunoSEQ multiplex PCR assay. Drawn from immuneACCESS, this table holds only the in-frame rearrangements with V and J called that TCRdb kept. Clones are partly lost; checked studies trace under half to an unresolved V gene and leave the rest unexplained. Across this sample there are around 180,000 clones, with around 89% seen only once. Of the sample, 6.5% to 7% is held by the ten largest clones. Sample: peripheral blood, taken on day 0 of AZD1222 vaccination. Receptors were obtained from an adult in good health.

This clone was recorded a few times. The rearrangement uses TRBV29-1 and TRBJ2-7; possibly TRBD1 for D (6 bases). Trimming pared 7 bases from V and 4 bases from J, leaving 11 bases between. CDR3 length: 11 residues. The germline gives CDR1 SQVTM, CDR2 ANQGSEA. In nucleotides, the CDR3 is TGCAGCGCCGGGACACAGTACGAGCAGTACGTC. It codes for CSAGTQYEQYV.

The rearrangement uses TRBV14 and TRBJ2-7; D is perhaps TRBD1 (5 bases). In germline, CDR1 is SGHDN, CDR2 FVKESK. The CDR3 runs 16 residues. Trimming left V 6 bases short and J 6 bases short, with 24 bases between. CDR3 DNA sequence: TGTGCCAGCAGTCTAAAATTACAGGATCCGTGGCGCGAGCAGTACTTC. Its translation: CASSLKLQDPWREQYF.

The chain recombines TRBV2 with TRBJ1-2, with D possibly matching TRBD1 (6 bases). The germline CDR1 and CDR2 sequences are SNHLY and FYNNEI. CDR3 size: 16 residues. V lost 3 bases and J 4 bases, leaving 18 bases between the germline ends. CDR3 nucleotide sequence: TGTGCCAGCAGTGACGGGCCAGGGGCCCTCGGCTATGGCTACACCTTC. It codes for CASSDGPGALGYGYTF.

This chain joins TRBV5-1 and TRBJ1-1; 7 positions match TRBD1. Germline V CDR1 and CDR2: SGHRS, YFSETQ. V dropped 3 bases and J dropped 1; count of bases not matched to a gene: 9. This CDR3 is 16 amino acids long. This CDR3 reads CASSSQGWDRNTEAFF. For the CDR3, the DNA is TGCGCCAGCAGCTCACAGGGGTGGGACCGGAACACTGAAGCTTTCTTT.

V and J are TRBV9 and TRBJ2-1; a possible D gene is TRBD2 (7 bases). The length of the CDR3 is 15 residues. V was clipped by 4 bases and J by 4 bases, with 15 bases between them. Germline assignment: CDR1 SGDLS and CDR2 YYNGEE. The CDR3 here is CASSPGGPAYNEQFF. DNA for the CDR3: TGTGCCAGCAGCCCCGGGGGGCCCGCTTACAATGAGCAGTTCTTC.

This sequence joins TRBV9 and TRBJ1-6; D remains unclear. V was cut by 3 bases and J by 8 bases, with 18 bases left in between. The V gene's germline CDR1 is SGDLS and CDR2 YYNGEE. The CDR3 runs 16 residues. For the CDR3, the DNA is TGTGCCAGCAGCGCCCGCCCGGGATCTGGAGATTCACCCCTCCACTTT. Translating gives CASSARPGSGDSPLHF.

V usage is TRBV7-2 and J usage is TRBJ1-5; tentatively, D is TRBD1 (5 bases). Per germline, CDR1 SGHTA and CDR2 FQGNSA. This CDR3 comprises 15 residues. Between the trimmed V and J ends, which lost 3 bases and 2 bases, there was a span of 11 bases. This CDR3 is CASSFQGRGNQPQHF. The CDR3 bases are TGTGCCAGCAGCTTCCAGGGTCGAGGCAATCAGCCCCAGCATTTT.

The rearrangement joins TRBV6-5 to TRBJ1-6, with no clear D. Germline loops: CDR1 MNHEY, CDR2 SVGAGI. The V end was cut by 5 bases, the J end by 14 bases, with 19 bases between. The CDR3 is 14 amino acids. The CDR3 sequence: CASSTQDSSHSLHF. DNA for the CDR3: TGTGCCAGCAGTACCCAGGATAGCTCGCATTCCCTCCACTTT.

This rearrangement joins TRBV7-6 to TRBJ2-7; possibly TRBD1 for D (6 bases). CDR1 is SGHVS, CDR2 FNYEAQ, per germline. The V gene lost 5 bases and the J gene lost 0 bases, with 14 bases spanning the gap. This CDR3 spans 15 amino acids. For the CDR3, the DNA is TGTGCCAGCAGCCTTCGGACAGCCAGCTCCTACGAGCAGTACTTC. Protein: CASSLRTASSYEQYF.

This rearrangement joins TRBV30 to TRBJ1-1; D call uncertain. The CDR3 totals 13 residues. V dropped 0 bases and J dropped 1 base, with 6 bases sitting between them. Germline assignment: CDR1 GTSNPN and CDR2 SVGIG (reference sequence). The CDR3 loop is CAWSVWGNTEAFF. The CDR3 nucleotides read TGTGCCTGGAGTGTATGGGGGAACACTGAAGCTTTCTTT.

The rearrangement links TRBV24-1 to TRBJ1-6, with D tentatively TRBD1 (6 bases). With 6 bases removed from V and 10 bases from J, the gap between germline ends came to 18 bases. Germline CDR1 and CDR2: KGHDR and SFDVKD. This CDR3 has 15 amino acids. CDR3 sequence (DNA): TGTGCCACCAGTTCCGACGGGGGGCTGACCTCACCCCTCCACTTT. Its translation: CATSSDGGLTSPLHF.

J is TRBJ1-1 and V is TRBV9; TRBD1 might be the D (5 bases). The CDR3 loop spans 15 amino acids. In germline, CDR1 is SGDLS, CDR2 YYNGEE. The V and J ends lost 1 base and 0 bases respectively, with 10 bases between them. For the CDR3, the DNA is TGTGCCAGCAGCGTAAGCGAGGGGATGAACACTGAAGCTTTCTTT. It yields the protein CASSVSEGMNTEAFF.

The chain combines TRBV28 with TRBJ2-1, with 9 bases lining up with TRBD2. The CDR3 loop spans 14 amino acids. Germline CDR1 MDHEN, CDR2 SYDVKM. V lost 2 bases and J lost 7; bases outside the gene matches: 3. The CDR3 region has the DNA TGTGCCAGCAGTTTACTAGCGGGGTCGAATGAGCAGTTCTTC. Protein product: CASSLLAGSNEQFF.

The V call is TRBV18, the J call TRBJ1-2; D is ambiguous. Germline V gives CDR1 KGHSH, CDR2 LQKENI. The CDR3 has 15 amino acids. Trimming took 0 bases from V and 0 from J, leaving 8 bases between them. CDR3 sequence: CASSPPGSTNYGYTF. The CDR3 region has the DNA TGTGCCAGCTCACCACCGGGTTCTACTAACTATGGCTACACCTTC.

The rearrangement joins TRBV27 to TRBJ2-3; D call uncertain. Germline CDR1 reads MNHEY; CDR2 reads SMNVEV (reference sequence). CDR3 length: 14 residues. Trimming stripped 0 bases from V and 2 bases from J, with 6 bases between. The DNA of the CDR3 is TGTGCCAGCAGTTTATCGGCCTCCACAGATACGCAGTATTTT. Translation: CASSLSASTDTQYF.

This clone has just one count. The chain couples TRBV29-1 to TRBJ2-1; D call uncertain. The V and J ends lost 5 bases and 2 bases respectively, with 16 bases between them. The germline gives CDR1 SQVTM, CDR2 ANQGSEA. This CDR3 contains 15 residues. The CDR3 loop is CSVTLLANTYNEQFF. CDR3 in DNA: TGCAGCGTTACTCTTCTTGCGAACACCTACAATGAGCAGTTCTTC.

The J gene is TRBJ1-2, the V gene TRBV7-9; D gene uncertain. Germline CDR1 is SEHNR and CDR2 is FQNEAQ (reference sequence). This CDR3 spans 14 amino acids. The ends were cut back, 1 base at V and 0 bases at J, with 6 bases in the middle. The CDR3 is CASSLGRTNYGYTF. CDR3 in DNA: TGTGCCAGCAGCTTAGGACGGACTAACTATGGCTACACCTTC. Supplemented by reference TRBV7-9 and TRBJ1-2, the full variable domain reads DTGVSQNPRHKITKRGQNVTFRCDPISEHNRLYWYRQTLGQGPEFLTYFQNEAQLEKSRLLSDRFSAERPKGSFSTLEIQRTEQGDSAMYLCASSLGRTNYGYTFGSGTRLTVV.

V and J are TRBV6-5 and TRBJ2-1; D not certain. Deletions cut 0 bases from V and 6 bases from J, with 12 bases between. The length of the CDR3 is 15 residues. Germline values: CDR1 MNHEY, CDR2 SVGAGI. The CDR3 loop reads CASSYSTLPSNEQFF. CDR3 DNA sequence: TGTGCCAGCAGTTACTCGACACTACCCAGCAATGAGCAGTTCTTC.

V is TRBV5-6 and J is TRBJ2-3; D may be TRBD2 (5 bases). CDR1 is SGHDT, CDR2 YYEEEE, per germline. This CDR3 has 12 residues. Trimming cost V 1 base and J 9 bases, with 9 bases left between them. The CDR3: CASSLWSSTQYF. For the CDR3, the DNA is TGTGCCAGCAGCTTGTGGTCTAGCACGCAGTATTTT. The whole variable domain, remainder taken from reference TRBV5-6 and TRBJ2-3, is DAGVTQSPTHLIKTRGQQVTLRCSPKSGHDTVSWYQQALGQGPQFIFQYYEEEERQRGNFPDRFSGHQFPNYSSELNVNALLLGDSALYLCASSLWSSTQYFGPGTRLTVL.

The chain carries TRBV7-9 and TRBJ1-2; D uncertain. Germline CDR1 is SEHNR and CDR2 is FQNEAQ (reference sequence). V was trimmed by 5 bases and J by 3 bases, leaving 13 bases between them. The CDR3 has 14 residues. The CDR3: CASSPTQGYYGYTF. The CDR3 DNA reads TGTGCCAGCAGCCCGACACAAGGGTACTATGGCTACACCTTC.

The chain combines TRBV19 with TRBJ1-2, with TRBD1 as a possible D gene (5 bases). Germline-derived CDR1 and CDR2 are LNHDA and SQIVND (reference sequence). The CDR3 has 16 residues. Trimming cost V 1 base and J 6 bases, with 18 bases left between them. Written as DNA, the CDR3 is TGTGCCAGTAGTATAGGCGCTTCCGAGGGGAGGAATGGCTACACCTTC. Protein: CASSIGASEGRNGYTF.

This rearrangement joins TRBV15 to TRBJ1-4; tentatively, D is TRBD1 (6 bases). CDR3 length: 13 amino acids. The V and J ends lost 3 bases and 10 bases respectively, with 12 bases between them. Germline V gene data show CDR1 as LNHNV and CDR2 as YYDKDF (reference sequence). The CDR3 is CATSSPGGGKLFF. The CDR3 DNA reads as TGTGCCACCAGCAGCCCGGGGGGCGGAAAACTGTTTTTT.

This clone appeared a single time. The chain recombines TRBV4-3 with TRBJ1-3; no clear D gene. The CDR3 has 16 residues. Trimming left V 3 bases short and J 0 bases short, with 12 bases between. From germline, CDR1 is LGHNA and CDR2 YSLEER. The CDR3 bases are TGCGCCAGCAGCCAGCTCACAGCGAGCTCTGGAAACACCATATATTTT. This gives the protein CASSQLTASSGNTIYF.

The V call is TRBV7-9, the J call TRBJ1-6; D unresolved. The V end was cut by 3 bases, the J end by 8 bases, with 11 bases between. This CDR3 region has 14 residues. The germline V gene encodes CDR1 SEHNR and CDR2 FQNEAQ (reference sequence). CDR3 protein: CASSFGPDYSPLHF. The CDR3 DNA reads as TGTGCCAGCAGCTTCGGGCCAGATTATTCACCCCTCCACTTT.

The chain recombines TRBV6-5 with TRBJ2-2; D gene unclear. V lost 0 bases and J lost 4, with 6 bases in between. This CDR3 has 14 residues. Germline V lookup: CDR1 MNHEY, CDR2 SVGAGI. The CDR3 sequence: CASSYSMGTGELFF. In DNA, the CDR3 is TGTGCCAGCAGTTACTCGATGGGCACCGGGGAGCTGTTTTTT.

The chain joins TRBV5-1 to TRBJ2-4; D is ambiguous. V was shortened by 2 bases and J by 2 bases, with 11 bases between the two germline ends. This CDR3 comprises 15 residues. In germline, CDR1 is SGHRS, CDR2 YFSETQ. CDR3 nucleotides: TGCGCCAGCAGCTTCTCTTCTGGACCCAAAAACATTCAGTACTTC. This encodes CASSFSSGPKNIQYF.

CDR3 sequence (DNA): TGTGCCAGCATCCCCCTCGGGACAGGGGATGAAAAACTGTTTTTT. Translation gives CASIPLGTGDEKLFF. This chain links TRBV2 with TRBJ1-4, with TRBD1 matching over 10 bases. This CDR3 region has 15 residues. Germline V gene data show CDR1 as SNHLY and CDR2 as FYNNEI. V shed 7 bases, J shed 6 bases, and the junction held 8 bases outside the gene matches.

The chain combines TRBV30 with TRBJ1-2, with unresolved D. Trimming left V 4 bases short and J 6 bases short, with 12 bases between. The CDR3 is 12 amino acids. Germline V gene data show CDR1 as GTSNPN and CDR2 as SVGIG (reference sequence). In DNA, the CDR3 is TGTGCCTGGACCCATCCCCCCAATGGCTACACCTTC. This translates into CAWTHPPNGYTF.